Each of the 26 T cell receptor beta chains below was sequenced from the same sample in a study of blood T cell repertoires in COVID-19 (dated by TCRdb to 2019 to 2021). Library prep was done by the immunoSEQ multiplex PCR assay. In its TCRdb copy, this immuneACCESS table keeps in-frame sequences only and misses some clones. Where compared with another copy, unresolved V genes explain less than half of these, and the others have no known cause. The sample contains approximately 200,000 clones, roughly 80% of them found a single time. The leading ten clones occupy 8.5% to 12% of the sample. Material for sequencing was peripheral blood. The receptors were gathered from a woman of 80 years or more with acute or convalescent COVID-19.

The J gene is TRBJ1-1, the V gene TRBV19, with 8 bases matching TRBD1. CDR3 length equals 15 residues. Germline V CDR1 and CDR2: LNHDA, SQIVND (reference sequence). The junction had 7 bases not matched to a gene; V was cut back by 5 bases and J by 2 bases. CDR3 amino acids: CASSLAGGANTEAFF. The CDR3, as DNA: TGTGCCAGTAGTCTCGCAGGGGGCGCAAACACTGAAGCTTTCTTT.

This chain uses TRBV6-6 with TRBJ1-6; D not resolved. The CDR3 runs to 13 residues. Germline V lookup: CDR1 MNHNY, CDR2 SVGAGI (reference sequence). Trimming stripped 6 bases from V and 13 bases from J, with 16 bases between. CDR3 residues: CASRGDAVAPLHF. The DNA of the CDR3 is TGTGCCAGCAGAGGCGACGCGGTGGCCCCCCTCCACTTT.

The rearrangement joins TRBV7-3 to TRBJ2-7, with D perhaps TRBD1 (5 bases). In germline, CDR1 is SGHTA, CDR2 FQGTGA. V dropped 5 bases and J dropped 2 bases, with 16 bases sitting between them. The CDR3 consists of 15 residues. As DNA, the CDR3 is TGTGCCAGCAGCCCCGGCCCCACAGGAACCTACGAGCAGTACTTC. Translating it yields CASSPGPTGTYEQYF.

For this clone: This CDR3 is also generated by other DNA sequences in the sample. The chain carries TRBV6-5 and TRBJ1-3; D gene uncertain. The CDR3 has 16 amino acids. V lost 2 bases to trimming and J lost 0 bases, with 11 bases between them. Germline CDR1 MNHEY, CDR2 SVGAGI. CDR3: CASSYTRPSSGNTIYF. CDR3 nucleotide sequence: TGTGCCAGCAGTTACACTAGACCGTCCTCTGGAAACACCATATATTTT.

This chain joins TRBV10-2 and TRBJ1-2, with 9 bases identical to TRBD1. The CDR3 is 18 residues long. Germline V gene lookup returns CDR1 WSHSY and CDR2 SAAADI. V gave up 0 bases and J gave up 4 bases; unmatched junction bases: 12. CDR3 in amino acids: CASSESRVLGQGTYGYTF. The CDR3 DNA sequence: TGCGCCAGCAGTGAGTCGAGGGTCCTGGGACAGGGTACCTATGGCTACACCTTC.

Only one count was recorded for this clone. The rearrangement links TRBV11-3 to TRBJ1-1, with D possibly TRBD1 on 5 matching bases. The ends were cut back, 1 base at V and 9 bases at J, with 18 bases in the middle. The CDR3 covers 15 residues. Germline V gene lookup returns CDR1 SGHNT and CDR2 YENEEA. The CDR3 spells CASSLGGYFRAQAFF. As DNA, the CDR3 is TGTGCCAGCAGCTTAGGTGGATATTTCAGGGCTCAAGCTTTCTTT.

This clone was seen a few times. This sequence joins TRBV7-3 and TRBJ1-1; 9 nucleotides match TRBD1. Trimming at V came to 5 bases and at J to 5 bases, leaving 6 bases not matched to a gene. Germline loops: CDR1 SGHTA, CDR2 FQGTGA. The CDR3 has 14 amino acids. The CDR3 nucleotides are TGTGCCAGCAGCCGACAGGGGGAAAGGACTGAAGCTTTCTTT. This gives the protein CASSRQGERTEAFF.

Written as DNA, the CDR3 is TGTGCCAGCAGTAGGGCCGGAGGCGATGAGCAGTTCTTC. Translating gives CASSRAGGDEQFF. The rearrangement links TRBV6-5 to TRBJ2-1, with D possibly being TRBD2 (5 bases). The CDR3 runs 13 residues. Trimming stripped 5 bases from V and 8 bases from J, with 13 bases between. In germline, CDR1 is MNHEY, CDR2 SVGAGI.

J is TRBJ1-5 and V is TRBV7-9; 7 bases line up with TRBD1. The germline CDR1 and CDR2 sequences are SEHNR and FQNEAQ (reference sequence). CDR3 size: 18 residues. With 1 base clipped from V and 0 bases from J, the junction kept 9 bases outside the gene matches. CDR3 in amino acids: CASSLEGAPPYSNQPQHF. DNA of the CDR3: TGTGCCAGCAGCTTAGAGGGGGCGCCGCCATATAGCAATCAGCCCCAGCATTTT.

The CDR3 sequence: CASSLNGRAVNEQFF. CDR3 DNA: TGTGCCAGCAGCTTAAACGGGAGGGCCGTCAATGAGCAGTTCTTC. The chain is built from TRBV7-3 and TRBJ2-1; TRBD2 matches 8 bases. Germline V lookup: CDR1 SGHTA, CDR2 FQGTGA. The CDR3 consists of 15 residues. Trimming removed 1 base from V and 6 bases from J; junction bases left unmatched: 5.

CDR3 in amino acids: CASSQTRVTDTQYF. CDR3 sequence (DNA): TGTGCCAGCAGCCAAACTCGGGTCACAGATACGCAGTATTTT. The chain has TRBV7-2 and TRBJ2-3; D not certain. Germline V lookup: CDR1 SGHTA, CDR2 FQGNSA. Trimming removed 5 bases from V and 2 bases from J, with 11 bases in between. The CDR3 length is 14 residues.

The CDR3 DNA follows: TGCAGCGTGAAGCTCGGGGGGAATCAGCCCCAGCATTTT. Protein product: CSVKLGGNQPQHF. This chain uses TRBV29-1 with TRBJ1-5; possibly TRBD1 for D (5 bases). This CDR3 contains 13 residues. Germline-derived CDR1 and CDR2 are SQVTM and ANQGSEA. V was clipped by 6 bases and J by 4 bases, with 13 bases between them.

The chain has TRBV10-3 and TRBJ2-7; TRBD2 matches at 10 bases. The germline gives CDR1 ENHRY, CDR2 SYGVKD. The CDR3 is 14 residues long. The trim removed 10 bases at V and 2 bases at J, leaving 8 bases unmatched. The CDR3 protein is CATLAGAGAYEQYF. DNA of the CDR3: TGTGCCACCCTAGCGGGAGCCGGAGCCTACGAGCAGTACTTC.

This clone was counted a single time. The chain is built from TRBV30 and TRBJ1-6, with 7 bases fitting TRBD1. V lost 0 bases to trimming and J lost 14 bases; unmatched junction nucleotides: 7. Germline V gene data show CDR1 as GTSNPN and CDR2 as SVGIG (reference sequence). The CDR3 extends over 13 amino acids. DNA for the CDR3: TGTGCCTGGAGTGTAGGGACAGACGCCTCCCTCCACTTT. This sequence encodes CAWSVGTDASLHF.

V is TRBV7-9 and J is TRBJ1-5; D is perhaps TRBD1 (5 bases). V was shortened by 5 bases and J by 2 bases, with 10 bases between the two germline ends. The CDR3 loop spans 14 amino acids. From germline, CDR1 is SEHNR and CDR2 FQNEAQ (reference sequence). CDR3 sequence (DNA): TGTGCCAGCAGCCCGGACACGGGCAATCAGCCCCAGCATTTT. Translated: CASSPDTGNQPQHF.

CDR3 bases: TGTGCCAGCAGCCCCAGAACAGGGAACACTGAAGCTTTCTTT. This encodes CASSPRTGNTEAFF. The gene calls are TRBV7-2 and TRBJ1-1, with D possibly being TRBD1 (5 bases). V was cut by 5 bases and J by 1 base, with 11 bases left in between. The germline gives CDR1 SGHTA, CDR2 FQGNSA. The CDR3 is made up of 14 amino acids. The variable domain in full, with the rest retrieved from reference TRBV7-2 and TRBJ1-1, is GAGVSQSPSNKVTEKGKDVELRCDPISGHTALYWYRQSLGQGLEFLIYFQGNSAPDKSGLPSDRFSAERTGGSVSTLTIQRTQQEDSAVYLCASSPRTGNTEAFFGQGTRLTVV.

The genes are TRBV7-2 and TRBJ2-7; no clear D gene. This CDR3 region has 14 residues. Germline CDR1 SGHTA, CDR2 FQGNSA. V was clipped by 3 bases and J by 0 bases, with 9 bases between them. The CDR3, as DNA: TGTGCCAGCAGCTTCCAGGCCAACTCCTACGAGCAGTACTTC. This codes for CASSFQANSYEQYF. The whole variable domain, remainder taken from reference TRBV7-2 and TRBJ2-7, is GAGVSQSPSNKVTEKGKDVELRCDPISGHTALYWYRQSLGQGLEFLIYFQGNSAPDKSGLPSDRFSAERTGGSVSTLTIQRTQQEDSAVYLCASSFQANSYEQYFGPGTRLTVT.

CDR3 nucleotides: TGTGCCAGCAGCCCTGAGGGAAACACCATATATTTT. Its protein is CASSPEGNTIYF. This chain uses TRBV6-6 with TRBJ1-3; unclear D gene. Deletions cut 6 bases from V and 4 bases from J, with 7 bases between. Germline-derived CDR1 and CDR2 are MNHNY and SVGAGI (reference sequence). The CDR3 spans 12 residues.

This chain connects TRBV18 to TRBJ1-4, with 8 bases that match TRBD1. The germline CDR1 and CDR2 sequences are KGHSH and LQKENI. The CDR3 totals 16 residues. V gave up 5 bases and J gave up 7 bases; unmatched junction bases: 12. This chain's CDR3 is CASSTVGGTGGEKLFF. The CDR3 coding sequence is TGTGCCAGCTCAACCGTAGGCGGGACAGGCGGTGAAAAACTGTTTTTT.

This chain joins TRBV6-5 and TRBJ2-7; 11 bases match TRBD2. V dropped 6 bases and J dropped 4; count of bases not matched to a gene: 5. This CDR3 is 14 amino acids long. Germline V lookup: CDR1 MNHEY, CDR2 SVGAGI. This CDR3 reads CASSSGLAVYEQYF. The CDR3 nucleotides are TGTGCCAGCAGCTCGGGACTAGCGGTTTACGAGCAGTACTTC.

The chain has TRBV30 and TRBJ2-6, with 8 bases that match TRBD2. This CDR3 spans 14 amino acids. J lost 4 bases, V lost 3 bases, and 2 bases had no gene match. Germline V gene sequence: CDR1 GTSNPN, CDR2 SVGIG (reference sequence). The CDR3 DNA reads TGTGCCTGGAGGCGGGAGGCCGGGGCCAACGTCCTGACTTTC. Translated: CAWRREAGANVLTF. The whole variable domain, remainder taken from reference TRBV30 and TRBJ2-6, is SQTIHQWPATLVQPVGSPLSLECTVEGTSNPNLYWYRQAAGRGLQLLFYSVGIGQISSEVPQNLSASRPQDRQFILSSKKLLLSDSGFYLCAWRREAGANVLTFGAGSRLTVL.

This clone was seen once. J is TRBJ1-1 and V is TRBV19; tentative D call: TRBD1 (6 bases). This CDR3 is 16 amino acids long. V lost 3 bases and J 1 base, leaving 15 bases between the germline ends. Germline V gene data show CDR1 as LNHDA and CDR2 as SQIVND (reference sequence). The CDR3 loop is CASSIWQGMANTEAFF. In DNA, the CDR3 is TGTGCCAGTAGTATTTGGCAGGGGATGGCGAACACTGAAGCTTTCTTT.

The chain links TRBV4-1 to TRBJ2-2; D call uncertain. V was pared by 1 base and J by 0 bases, with 6 bases between. Germline V lookup: CDR1 MGHRA, CDR2 YSYEKL. The CDR3 runs 15 residues. CDR3 amino acids: CASSQGHSNTGELFF. In DNA, the CDR3 is TGCGCCAGCAGCCAAGGACACTCGAACACCGGGGAGCTGTTTTTT.

The chain employs TRBV6-5 and TRBJ1-3, with D uncertain. V dropped 2 bases and J dropped 0 bases, with 11 bases sitting between them. CDR3 size: 16 residues. Germline values: CDR1 MNHEY, CDR2 SVGAGI. CDR3 bases: TGTGCCAGCAGTTACGAGGGTTTAAGCTCTGGAAACACCATATATTTT. Translated, it gives CASSYEGLSSGNTIYF.

The rearrangement uses TRBV11-3 and TRBJ2-1; TRBD1 matches at 8 bases. The J segment lost 7 bases and the V segment lost 2 bases, leaving 4 bases of the junction unmatched. Germline V gene sequence: CDR1 SGHNT, CDR2 YENEEA. CDR3 size: 14 residues. As DNA, the CDR3 is TGTGCCAGCAGCTTACAGGGGGCACTTAATGAGCAGTTCTTC. Its protein product is CASSLQGALNEQFF.

As DNA, the CDR3 is TGTGCCAGCTCACGGACTAGCGGGACAGATACGCAGTATTTT. It is translated as CASSRTSGTDTQYF. The V call is TRBV18, the J call TRBJ2-3, with 11 bases aligning to TRBD2. The CDR3 loop spans 14 amino acids. Germline V gene sequence: CDR1 KGHSH, CDR2 LQKENI. V trimming: 4 bases; J trimming: 3 bases; junction bases outside the gene matches: 0. The full variable domain, rest sourced from reference TRBV18 and TRBJ2-3, is NAGVMQNPRHLVRRRGQEARLRCSPMKGHSHVYWYRQLPEEGLKFMVYLQKENIIDESGMPKERFSAEFPKEGPSILRIQQVVRGDSAAYFCASSRTSGTDTQYFGPGTRLTVL.